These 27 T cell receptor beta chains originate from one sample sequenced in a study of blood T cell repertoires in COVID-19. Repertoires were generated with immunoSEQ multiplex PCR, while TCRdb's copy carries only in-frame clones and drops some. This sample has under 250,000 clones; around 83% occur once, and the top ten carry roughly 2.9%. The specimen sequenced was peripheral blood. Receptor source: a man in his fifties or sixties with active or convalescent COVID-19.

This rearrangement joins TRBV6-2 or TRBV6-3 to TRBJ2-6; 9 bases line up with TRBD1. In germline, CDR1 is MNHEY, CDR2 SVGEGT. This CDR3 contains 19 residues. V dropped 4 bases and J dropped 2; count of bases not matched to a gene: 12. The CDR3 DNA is TGTGCCAGCAGTTCTTACCGGGACAGGGTAGGACCTGGGGCCAACGTCCTGACTTTC. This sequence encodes CASSSYRDRVGPGANVLTF.

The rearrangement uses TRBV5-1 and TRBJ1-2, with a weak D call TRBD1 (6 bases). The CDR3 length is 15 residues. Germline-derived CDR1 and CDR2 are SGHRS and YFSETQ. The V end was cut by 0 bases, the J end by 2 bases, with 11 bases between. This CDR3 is CASSLVAGANYGYTF. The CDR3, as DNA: TGCGCCAGCAGCTTGGTTGCAGGGGCGAACTATGGCTACACCTTC. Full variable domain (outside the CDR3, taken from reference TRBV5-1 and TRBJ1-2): KAGVTQTPRYLIKTRGQQVTLSCSPISGHRSVSWYQQTPGQGLQFLFEYFSETQRNKGNFPGRFSGRQFSNSRSEMNVSTLELGDSALYLCASSLVAGANYGYTFGSGTRLTVV.

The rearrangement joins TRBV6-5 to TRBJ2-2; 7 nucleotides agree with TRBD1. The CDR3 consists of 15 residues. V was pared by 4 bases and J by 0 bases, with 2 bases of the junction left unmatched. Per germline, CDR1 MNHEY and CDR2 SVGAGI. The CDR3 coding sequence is TGTGCCAGCAGTTTGGGACAGACGAACACCGGGGAGCTGTTTTTT. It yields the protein CASSLGQTNTGELFF.

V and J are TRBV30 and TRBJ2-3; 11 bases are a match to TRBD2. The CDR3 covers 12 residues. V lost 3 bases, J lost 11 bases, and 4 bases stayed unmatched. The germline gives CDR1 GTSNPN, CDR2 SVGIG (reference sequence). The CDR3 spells CAWRASGRKQYF. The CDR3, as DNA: TGTGCCTGGAGGGCTAGCGGGAGGAAGCAGTATTTT.

CDR3 region: CASSPRDRMNTGELFF. The CDR3 DNA reads TGCGCCAGCAGCCCTCGGGACAGGATGAACACCGGGGAGCTGTTTTTT. The chain uses TRBV5-1 and TRBJ2-2, with 8 nucleotides matching TRBD1. Germline loops: CDR1 SGHRS, CDR2 YFSETQ. With 4 bases clipped from V and 1 base from J, the junction kept 6 bases outside the gene matches. CDR3 length equals 16 residues.

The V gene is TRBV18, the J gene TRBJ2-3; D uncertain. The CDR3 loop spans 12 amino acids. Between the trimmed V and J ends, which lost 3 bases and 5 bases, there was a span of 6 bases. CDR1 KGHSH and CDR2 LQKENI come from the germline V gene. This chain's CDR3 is CASSPSGDTQYF. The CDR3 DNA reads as TGTGCCAGCTCACCCTCAGGAGATACGCAGTATTTT.

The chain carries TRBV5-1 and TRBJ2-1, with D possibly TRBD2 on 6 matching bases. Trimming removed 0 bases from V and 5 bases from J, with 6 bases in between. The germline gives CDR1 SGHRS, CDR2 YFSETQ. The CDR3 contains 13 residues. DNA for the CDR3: TGCGCCAGCAGCTTGGCGGGGGACAATGAGCAGTTCTTC. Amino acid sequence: CASSLAGDNEQFF.

The CDR3 DNA sequence: TGTGCCAGCTCACCCGGCGGGACAGTGGGTGAAAAACTGTTTTTT. Encoded protein: CASSPGGTVGEKLFF. This sequence joins TRBV18 and TRBJ1-4; 7 bases fit TRBD1. CDR1 and CDR2 from the germline V gene are KGHSH and LQKENI. V was clipped by 3 bases and J by 7 bases; unmatched bases: 8. This CDR3 region has 15 residues.

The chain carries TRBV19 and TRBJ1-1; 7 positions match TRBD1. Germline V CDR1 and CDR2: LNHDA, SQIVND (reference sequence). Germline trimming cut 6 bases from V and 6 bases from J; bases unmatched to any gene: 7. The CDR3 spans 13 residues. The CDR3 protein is CASSDRVAPEAFF. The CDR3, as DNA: TGTGCCAGTAGCGACAGGGTGGCCCCTGAAGCTTTCTTT. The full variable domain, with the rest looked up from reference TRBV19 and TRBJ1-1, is DGGITQSPKYLFRKEGQNVTLSCEQNLNHDAMYWYRQDPGQGLRLIYYSQIVNDFQKGDIAEGYSVSREKKESFPLTVTSAQKNPTAFYLCASSDRVAPEAFFGQGTRLTVV.

CDR3 bases: TGTGCCAGCAACCCCCCCGTGGTAGACACAGATACGCAGTATTTT. It is translated as CASNPPVVDTDTQYF. The chain couples TRBV21-1 to TRBJ2-3; the table's D call, TRBD2, was not checked against the DNA. TRBV21-1 is listed as a pseudogene. CDR3 length equals 15 residues.

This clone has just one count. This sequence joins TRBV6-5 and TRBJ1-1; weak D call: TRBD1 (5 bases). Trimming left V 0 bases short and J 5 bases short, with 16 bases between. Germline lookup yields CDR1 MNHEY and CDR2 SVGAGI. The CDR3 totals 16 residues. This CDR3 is CASSYSNQGPWTEAFF. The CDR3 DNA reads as TGTGCCAGCAGTTACTCGAATCAGGGTCCGTGGACTGAAGCTTTCTTT.

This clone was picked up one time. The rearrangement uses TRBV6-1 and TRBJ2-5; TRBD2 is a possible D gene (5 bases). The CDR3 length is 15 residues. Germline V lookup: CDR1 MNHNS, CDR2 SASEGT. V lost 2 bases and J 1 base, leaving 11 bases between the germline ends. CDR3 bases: TGTGCCAGCAGTGAAAGTGGACTCCCCCAAGAGACCCAGTACTTC. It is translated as CASSESGLPQETQYF.

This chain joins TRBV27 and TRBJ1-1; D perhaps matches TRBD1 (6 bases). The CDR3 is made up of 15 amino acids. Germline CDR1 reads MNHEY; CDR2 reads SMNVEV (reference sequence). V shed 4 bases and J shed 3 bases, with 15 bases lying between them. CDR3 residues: CASSSKGVGDTEAFF. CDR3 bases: TGTGCCAGCAGTTCTAAGGGGGTGGGTGACACTGAAGCTTTCTTT.

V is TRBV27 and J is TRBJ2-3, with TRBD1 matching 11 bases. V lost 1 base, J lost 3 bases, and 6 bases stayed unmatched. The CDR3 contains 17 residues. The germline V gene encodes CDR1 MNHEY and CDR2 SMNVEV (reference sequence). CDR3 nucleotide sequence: TGTGCCAGCAGTTTATGGTCTGGGACAGGGGGTACAGATACGCAGTATTTT. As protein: CASSLWSGTGGTDTQYF.

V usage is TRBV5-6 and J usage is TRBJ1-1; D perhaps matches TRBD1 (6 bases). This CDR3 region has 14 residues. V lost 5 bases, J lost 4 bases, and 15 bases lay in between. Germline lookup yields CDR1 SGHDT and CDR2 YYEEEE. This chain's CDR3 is CASSSDSTSTEAFF. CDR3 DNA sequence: TGTGCCAGCAGTTCGGACAGCACTAGCACTGAAGCTTTCTTT. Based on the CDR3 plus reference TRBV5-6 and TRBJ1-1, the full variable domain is DAGVTQSPTHLIKTRGQQVTLRCSPKSGHDTVSWYQQALGQGPQFIFQYYEEEERQRGNFPDRFSGHQFPNYSSELNVNALLLGDSALYLCASSSDSTSTEAFFGQGTRLTVV.

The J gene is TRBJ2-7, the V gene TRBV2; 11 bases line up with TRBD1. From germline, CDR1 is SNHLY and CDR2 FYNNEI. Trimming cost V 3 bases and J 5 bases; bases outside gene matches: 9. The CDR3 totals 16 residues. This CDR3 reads CASSESRTGGFNEQYF. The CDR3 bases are TGTGCCAGCAGTGAGTCGAGGACAGGGGGCTTTAACGAGCAGTACTTC.

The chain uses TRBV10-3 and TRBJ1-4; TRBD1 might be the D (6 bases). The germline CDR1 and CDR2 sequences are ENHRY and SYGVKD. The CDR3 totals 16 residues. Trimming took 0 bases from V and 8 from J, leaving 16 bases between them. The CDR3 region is CAISESTVSGDEKLFF. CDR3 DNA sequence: TGTGCCATCAGTGAGTCGACCGTATCAGGGGACGAAAAACTGTTTTTT.

The CDR3: CASSPQDRGGYEQYF. The DNA for the CDR3 is TGTGCCAGCTCACCGCAGGACAGGGGTGGGTACGAGCAGTACTTC. The rearrangement uses TRBV18 and TRBJ2-7; 9 nucleotides line up with TRBD1. V gave up 3 bases and J gave up 4 bases; unmatched junction bases: 7. The germline V gene encodes CDR1 KGHSH and CDR2 LQKENI. The CDR3 spans 15 residues. Full variable domain (outside the CDR3, taken from reference TRBV18 and TRBJ2-7): NAGVMQNPRHLVRRRGQEARLRCSPMKGHSHVYWYRQLPEEGLKFMVYLQKENIIDESGMPKERFSAEFPKEGPSILRIQQVVRGDSAAYFCASSPQDRGGYEQYFGPGTRLTVT.

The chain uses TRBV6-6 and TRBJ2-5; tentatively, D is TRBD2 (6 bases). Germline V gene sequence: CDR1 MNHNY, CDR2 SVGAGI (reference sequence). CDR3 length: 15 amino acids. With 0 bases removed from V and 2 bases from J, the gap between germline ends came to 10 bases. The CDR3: CASSYSGGKQETQYF. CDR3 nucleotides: TGTGCCAGCAGTTACTCCGGGGGAAAGCAAGAGACCCAGTACTTC.

The CDR3 DNA reads as TGCAGCGTTGGTTTAGCGGGGAACGCGCCCCTGTTTTTT. Residues: CSVGLAGNAPLFF. J is TRBJ2-2 and V is TRBV29-1; 8 bases line up with TRBD2. V dropped 4 bases and J dropped 14; count of bases not matched to a gene: 12. The CDR3 loop spans 13 amino acids. Germline CDR1 is SQVTM and CDR2 is ANQGSEA.

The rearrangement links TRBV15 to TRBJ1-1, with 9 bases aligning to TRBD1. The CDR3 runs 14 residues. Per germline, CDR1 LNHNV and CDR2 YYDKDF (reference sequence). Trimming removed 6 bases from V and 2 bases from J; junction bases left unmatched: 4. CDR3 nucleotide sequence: TGTGCCACCAGAGTGGACAGGGGTAACACTGAAGCTTTCTTT. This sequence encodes CATRVDRGNTEAFF.

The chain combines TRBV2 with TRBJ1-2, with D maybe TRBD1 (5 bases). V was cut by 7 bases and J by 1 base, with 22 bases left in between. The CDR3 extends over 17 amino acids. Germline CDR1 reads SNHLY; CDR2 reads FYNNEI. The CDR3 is CASNGGAVDLVNYGYTF. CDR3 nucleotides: TGTGCCAGCAACGGAGGGGCAGTAGACTTAGTTAACTATGGCTACACCTTC.

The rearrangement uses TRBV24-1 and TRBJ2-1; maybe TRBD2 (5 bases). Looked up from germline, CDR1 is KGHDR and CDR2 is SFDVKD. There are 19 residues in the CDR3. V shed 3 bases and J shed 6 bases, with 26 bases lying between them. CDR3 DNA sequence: TGTGCCACCAGTGATCCGACATCGGGGTCCTCGATGAGGCTCAATGAGCAGTTCTTC. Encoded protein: CATSDPTSGSSMRLNEQFF.

CDR3 in amino acids: CASSVGGLNNSPLHF. The CDR3 coding sequence is TGTGCCAGCAGCGTAGGGGGACTGAATAATTCACCCCTCCACTTT. This chain uses TRBV9 with TRBJ1-6; tentatively, D is TRBD1 (5 bases). Germline CDR1 SGDLS, CDR2 YYNGEE. This CDR3 spans 15 amino acids. The V end was cut by 0 bases, the J end by 5 bases, with 9 bases between.

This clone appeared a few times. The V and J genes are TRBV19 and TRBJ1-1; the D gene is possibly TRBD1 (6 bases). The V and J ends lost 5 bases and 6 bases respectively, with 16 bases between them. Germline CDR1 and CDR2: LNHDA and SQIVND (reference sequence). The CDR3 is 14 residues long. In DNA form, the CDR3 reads TGTGCCAGTAGTTTCACCAGGGGAGGGGCTGAAGCTTTCTTT. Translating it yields CASSFTRGGAEAFF. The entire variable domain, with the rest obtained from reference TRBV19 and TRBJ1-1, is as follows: DGGITQSPKYLFRKEGQNVTLSCEQNLNHDAMYWYRQDPGQGLRLIYYSQIVNDFQKGDIAEGYSVSREKKESFPLTVTSAQKNPTAFYLCASSFTRGGAEAFFGQGTRLTVV.

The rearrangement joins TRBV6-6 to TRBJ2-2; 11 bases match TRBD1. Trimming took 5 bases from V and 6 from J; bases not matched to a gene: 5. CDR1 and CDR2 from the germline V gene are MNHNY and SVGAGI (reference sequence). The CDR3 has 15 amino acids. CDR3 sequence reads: CASSRTGGSAGELFF. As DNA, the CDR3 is TGTGCCAGCAGTAGGACAGGGGGCAGCGCCGGGGAGCTGTTTTTT.

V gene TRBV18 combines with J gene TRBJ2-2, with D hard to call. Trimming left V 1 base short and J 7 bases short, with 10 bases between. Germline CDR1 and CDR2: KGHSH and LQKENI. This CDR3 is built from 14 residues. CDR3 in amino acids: CASSPLLTNGELFF. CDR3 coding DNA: TGTGCCAGCTCACCACTACTCACCAACGGGGAGCTGTTTTTT.